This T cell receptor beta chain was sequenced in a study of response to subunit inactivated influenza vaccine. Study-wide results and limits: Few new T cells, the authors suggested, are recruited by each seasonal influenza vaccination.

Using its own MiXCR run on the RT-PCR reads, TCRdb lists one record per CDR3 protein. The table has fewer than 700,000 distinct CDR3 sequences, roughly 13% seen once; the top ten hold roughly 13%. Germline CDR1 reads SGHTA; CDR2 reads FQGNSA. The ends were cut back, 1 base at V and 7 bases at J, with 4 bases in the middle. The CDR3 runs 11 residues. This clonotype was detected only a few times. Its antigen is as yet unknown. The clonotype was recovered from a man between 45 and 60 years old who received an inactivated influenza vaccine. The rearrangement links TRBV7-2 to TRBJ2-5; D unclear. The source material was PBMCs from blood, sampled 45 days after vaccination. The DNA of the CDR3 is TGTGCCAGCAGCTTAGTGGGGACCCAGTACTTC. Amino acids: CASSLVGTQYF.